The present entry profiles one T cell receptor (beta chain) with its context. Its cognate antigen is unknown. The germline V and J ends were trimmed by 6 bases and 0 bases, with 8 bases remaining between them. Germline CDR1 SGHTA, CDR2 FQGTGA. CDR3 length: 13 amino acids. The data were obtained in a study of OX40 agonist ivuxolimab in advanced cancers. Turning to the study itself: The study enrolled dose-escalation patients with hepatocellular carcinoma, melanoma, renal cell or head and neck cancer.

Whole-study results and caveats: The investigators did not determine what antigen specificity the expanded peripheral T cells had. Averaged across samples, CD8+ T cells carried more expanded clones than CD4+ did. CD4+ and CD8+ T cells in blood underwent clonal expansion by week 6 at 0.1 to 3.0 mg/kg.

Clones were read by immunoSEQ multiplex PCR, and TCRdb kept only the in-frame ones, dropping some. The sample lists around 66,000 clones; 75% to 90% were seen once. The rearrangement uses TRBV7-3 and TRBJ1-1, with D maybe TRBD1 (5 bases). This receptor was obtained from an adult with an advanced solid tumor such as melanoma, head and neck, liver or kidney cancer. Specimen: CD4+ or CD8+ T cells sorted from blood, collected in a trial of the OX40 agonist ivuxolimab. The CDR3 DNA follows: TGTGCCAGCAGGGGGCGAATGAACACTGAAGCTTTCTTT. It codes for CASRGRMNTEAFF.